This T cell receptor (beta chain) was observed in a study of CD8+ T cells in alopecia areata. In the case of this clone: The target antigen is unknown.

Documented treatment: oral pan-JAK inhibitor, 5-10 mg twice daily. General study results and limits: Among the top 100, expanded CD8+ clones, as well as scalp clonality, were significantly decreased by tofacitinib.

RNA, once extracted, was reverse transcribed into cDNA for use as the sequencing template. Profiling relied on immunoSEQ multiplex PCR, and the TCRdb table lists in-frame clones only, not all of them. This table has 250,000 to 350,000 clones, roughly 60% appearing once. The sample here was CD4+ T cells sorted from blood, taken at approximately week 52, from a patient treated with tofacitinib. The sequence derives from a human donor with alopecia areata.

CDR3: CASNSQGPRADTQYF. The CDR3 bases are TGTGCCAGCAACTCTCAGGGGCCCCGGGCAGATACGCAGTATTTT. The chain uses TRBV2 and TRBJ2-3, with D tentatively TRBD1 (6 bases). CDR3 size: 15 residues. The V gene's germline CDR1 is SNHLY and CDR2 FYNNEI. V lost 7 bases and J lost 4, with 18 bases in between.